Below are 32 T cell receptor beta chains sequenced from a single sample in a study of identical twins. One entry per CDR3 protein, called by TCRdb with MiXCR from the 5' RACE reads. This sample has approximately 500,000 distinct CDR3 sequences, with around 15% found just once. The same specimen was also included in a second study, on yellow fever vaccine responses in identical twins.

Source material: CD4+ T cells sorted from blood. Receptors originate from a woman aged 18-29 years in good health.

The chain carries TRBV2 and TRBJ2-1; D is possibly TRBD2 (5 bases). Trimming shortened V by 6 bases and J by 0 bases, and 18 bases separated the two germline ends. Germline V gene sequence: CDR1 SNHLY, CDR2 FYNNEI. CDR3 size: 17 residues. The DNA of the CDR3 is TGTGCCAGCAGAGTACTAGAAGAGGCTTTCTCCTACAATGAGCAGTTCTTC. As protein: CASRVLEEAFSYNEQFF.

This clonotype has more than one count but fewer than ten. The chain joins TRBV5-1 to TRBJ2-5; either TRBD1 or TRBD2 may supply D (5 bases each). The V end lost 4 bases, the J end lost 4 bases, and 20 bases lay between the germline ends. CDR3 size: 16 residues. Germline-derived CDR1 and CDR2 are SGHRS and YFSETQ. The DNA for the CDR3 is TGCGCCAGCAGCCGCCAAACGGGACCCCCCGTAGAGACCCAGTACTTC. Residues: CASSRQTGPPVETQYF.

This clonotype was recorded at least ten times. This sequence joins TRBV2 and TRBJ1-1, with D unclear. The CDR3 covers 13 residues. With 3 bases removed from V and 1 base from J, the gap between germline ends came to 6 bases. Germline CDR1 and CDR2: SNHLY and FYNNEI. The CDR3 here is CASSEESNTEAFF. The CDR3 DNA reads TGTGCCAGCAGTGAGGAGTCGAACACTGAAGCTTTCTTT.

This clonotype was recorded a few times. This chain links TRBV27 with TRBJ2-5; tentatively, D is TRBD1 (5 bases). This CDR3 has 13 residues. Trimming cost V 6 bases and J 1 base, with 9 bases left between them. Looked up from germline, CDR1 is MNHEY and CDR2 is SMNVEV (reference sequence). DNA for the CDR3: TGTGCCAGCAGGCAGGGAACCCAAGAGACCCAGTACTTC. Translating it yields CASRQGTQETQYF.

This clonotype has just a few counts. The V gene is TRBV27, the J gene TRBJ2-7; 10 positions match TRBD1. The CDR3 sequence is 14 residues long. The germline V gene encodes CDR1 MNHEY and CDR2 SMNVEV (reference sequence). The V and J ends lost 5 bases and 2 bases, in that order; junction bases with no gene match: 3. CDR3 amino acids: CASSADRGPYEQYF. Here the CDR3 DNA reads TGTGCCAGCAGTGCCGACAGGGGGCCCTACGAGCAGTACTTC.

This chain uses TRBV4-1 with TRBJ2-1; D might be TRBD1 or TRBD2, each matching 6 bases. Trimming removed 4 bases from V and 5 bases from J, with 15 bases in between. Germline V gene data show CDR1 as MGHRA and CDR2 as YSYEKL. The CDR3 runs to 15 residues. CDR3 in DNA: TGCGCCAGCAGCCCGGACTGGGGGGCTCACAATGAGCAGTTCTTC. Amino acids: CASSPDWGAHNEQFF.

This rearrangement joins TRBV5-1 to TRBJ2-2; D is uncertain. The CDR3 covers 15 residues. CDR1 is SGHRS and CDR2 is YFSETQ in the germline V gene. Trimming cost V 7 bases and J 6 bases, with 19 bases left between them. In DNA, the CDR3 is TGCGCCAGCGGTGACCAATTCGGGTCGGCCGGGGAGCTGTTTTTT. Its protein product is CASGDQFGSAGELFF.

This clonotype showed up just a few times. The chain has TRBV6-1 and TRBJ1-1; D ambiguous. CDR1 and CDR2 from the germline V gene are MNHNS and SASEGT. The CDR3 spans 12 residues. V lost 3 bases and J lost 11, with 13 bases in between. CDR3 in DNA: TGTGCCAGCAGTGACACCAGAAGAACGGCTTTCTTT. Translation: CASSDTRRTAFF.

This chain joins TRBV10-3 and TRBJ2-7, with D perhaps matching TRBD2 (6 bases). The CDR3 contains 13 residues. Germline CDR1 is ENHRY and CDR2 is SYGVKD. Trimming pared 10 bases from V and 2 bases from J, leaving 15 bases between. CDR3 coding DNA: TGTGCCACCAGGGACTTCCAAACCTACGAGCAGTACTTC. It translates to CATRDFQTYEQYF.

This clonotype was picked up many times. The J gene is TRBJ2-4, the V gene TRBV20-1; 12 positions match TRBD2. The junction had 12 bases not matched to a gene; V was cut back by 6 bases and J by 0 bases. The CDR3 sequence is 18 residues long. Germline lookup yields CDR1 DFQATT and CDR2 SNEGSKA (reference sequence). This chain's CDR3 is CSAWTLAGGPLAKNIQYF. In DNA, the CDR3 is TGCAGTGCGTGGACACTAGCGGGGGGCCCCCTAGCCAAAAACATTCAGTACTTC.

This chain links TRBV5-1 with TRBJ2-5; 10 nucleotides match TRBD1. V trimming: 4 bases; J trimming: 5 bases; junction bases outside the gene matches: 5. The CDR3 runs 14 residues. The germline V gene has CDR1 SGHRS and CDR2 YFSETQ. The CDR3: CASSKWTGGETQYF. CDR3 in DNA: TGCGCCAGCAGCAAATGGACAGGGGGGGAGACCCAGTACTTC.

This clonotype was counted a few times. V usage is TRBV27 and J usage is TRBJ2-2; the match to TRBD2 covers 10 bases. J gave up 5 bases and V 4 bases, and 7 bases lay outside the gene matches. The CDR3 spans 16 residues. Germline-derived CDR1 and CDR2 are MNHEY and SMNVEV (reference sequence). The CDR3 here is CASSSLAGDYTGELFF. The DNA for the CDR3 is TGTGCCAGCAGTTCCCTAGCGGGAGACTATACCGGGGAGCTGTTTTTT.

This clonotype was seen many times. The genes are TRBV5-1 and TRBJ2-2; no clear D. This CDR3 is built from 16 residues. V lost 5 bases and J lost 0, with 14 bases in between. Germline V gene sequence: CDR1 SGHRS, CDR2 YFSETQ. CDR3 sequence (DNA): TGCGCCAGCAGGGGGTCGGCCACCGCGAACACCGGGGAGCTGTTTTTT. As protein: CASRGSATANTGELFF.

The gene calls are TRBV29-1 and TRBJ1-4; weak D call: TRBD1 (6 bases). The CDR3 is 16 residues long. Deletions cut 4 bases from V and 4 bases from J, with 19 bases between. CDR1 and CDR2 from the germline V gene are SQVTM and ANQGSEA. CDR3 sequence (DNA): TGCAGCGTTGCTTGGCAGGCAAGCAGGGGTAATGAAAAACTGTTTTTT. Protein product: CSVAWQASRGNEKLFF.

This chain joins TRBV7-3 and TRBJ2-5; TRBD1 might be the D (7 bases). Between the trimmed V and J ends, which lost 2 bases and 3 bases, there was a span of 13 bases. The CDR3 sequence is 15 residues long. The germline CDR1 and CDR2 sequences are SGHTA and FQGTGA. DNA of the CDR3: TGTGCCAGCAGCTTAGGAGGGGGCGGGAAAGAGACCCAGTACTTC. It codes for CASSLGGGGKETQYF.

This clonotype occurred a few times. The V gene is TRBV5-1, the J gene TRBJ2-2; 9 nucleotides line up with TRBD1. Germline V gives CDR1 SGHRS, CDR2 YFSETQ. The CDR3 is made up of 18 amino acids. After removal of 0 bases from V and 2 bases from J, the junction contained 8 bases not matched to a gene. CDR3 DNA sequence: TGCGCCAGCAGCTTGGTGCTCACAGGGGGCCCAAACACCGGGGAGCTGTTTTTT. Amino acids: CASSLVLTGGPNTGELFF.

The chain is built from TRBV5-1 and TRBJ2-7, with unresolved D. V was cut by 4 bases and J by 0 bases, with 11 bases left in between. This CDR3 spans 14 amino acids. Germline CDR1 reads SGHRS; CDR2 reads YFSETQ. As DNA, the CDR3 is TGCGCCAGCAGCCTGGCCCCCCTCTCCTACGAGCAGTACTTC. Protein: CASSLAPLSYEQYF.

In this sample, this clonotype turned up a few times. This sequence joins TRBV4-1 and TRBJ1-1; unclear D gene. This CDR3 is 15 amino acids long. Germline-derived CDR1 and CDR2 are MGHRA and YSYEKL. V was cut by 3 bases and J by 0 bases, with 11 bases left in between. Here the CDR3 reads CASSHPLFLNTEAFF. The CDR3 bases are TGCGCCAGCAGCCATCCCCTGTTCTTGAACACTGAAGCTTTCTTT.

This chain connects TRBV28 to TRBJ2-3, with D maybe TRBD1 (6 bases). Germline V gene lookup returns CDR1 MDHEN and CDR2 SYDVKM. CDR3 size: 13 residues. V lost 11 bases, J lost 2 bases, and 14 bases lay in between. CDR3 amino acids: CAGKQGSTDTQYF. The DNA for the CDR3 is TGTGCCGGCAAACAGGGTTCCACAGATACGCAGTATTTT.

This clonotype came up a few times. The CDR3 loop reads CSARGGWGTDTQYF. In DNA form, the CDR3 reads TGCAGTGCTAGGGGAGGTTGGGGCACAGATACGCAGTATTTT. This chain joins TRBV20-1 and TRBJ2-3, with D perhaps matching TRBD2 (6 bases). CDR1 and CDR2 (germline): DFQATT, SNEGSKA (reference sequence). This CDR3 is 14 amino acids long. Trimming left V 3 bases short and J 1 base short, with 11 bases between.

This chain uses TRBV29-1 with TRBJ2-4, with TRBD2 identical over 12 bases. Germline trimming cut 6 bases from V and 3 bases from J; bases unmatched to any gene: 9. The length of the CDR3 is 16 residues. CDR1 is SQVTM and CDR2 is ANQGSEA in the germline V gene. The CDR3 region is CSVQTSGRGGKNIQYF. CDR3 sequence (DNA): TGCAGCGTCCAGACTAGCGGGAGAGGTGGCAAAAACATTCAGTACTTC.

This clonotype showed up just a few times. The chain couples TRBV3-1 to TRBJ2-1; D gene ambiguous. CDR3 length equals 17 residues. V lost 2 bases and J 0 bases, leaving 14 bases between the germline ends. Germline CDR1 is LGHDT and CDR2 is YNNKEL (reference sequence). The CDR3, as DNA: TGTGCCAGCAGCCAAACCACGTCCCTTTCCTCCTACAATGAGCAGTTCTTC. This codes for CASSQTTSLSSYNEQFF.

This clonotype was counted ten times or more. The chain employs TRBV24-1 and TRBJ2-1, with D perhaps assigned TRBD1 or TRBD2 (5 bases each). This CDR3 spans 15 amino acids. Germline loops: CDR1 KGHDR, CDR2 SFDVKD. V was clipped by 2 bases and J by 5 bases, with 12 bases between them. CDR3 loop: CATSDWKGTNNEQFF. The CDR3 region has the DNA TGTGCCACCAGTGATTGGAAGGGGACCAACAATGAGCAGTTCTTC.

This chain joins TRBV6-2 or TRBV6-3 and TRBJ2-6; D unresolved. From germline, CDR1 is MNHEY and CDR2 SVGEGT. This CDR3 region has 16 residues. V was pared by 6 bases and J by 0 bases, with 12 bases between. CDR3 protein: CASRRQVSSGANVLTF. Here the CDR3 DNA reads TGTGCCAGCAGACGTCAAGTGAGCTCTGGGGCCAACGTCCTGACTTTC.

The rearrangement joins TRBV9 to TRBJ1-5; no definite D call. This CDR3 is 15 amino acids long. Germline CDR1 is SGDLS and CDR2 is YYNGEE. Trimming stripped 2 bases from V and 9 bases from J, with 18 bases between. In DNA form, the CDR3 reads TGTGCCAGCAGCGTTGGGATATTGGATATTGGGCCCCAGCATTTT. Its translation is CASSVGILDIGPQHF.

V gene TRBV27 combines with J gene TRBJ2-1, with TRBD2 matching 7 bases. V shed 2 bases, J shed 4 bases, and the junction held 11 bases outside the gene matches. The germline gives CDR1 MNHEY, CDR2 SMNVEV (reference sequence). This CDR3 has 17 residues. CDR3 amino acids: CASSLGRGSGLYNEQFF. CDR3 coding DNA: TGTGCCAGCAGTTTAGGACGTGGTAGCGGGTTGTACAATGAGCAGTTCTTC.

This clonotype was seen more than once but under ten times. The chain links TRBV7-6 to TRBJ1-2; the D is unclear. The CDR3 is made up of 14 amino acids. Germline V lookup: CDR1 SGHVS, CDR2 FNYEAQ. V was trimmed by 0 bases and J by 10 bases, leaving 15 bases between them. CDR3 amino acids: CASSLASQGSNYTF. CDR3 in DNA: TGTGCCAGCAGCTTAGCTTCTCAAGGCTCTAACTACACCTTC.

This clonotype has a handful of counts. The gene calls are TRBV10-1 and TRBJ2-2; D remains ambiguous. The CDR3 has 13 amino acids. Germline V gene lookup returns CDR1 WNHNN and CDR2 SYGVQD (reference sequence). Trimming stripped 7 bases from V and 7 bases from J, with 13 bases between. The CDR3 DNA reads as TGCGCCAGCAATGTGATAGCTGGCGGGGAGCTGTTTTTT. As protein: CASNVIAGGELFF.

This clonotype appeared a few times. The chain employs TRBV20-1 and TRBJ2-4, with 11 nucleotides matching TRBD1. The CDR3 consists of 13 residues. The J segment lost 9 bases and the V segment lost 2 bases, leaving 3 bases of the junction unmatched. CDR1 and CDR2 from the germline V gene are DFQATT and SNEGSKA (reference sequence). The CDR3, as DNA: TGCAGTGCTAGACCCGGGACAGGGGGCATTCAGTACTTC. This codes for CSARPGTGGIQYF.

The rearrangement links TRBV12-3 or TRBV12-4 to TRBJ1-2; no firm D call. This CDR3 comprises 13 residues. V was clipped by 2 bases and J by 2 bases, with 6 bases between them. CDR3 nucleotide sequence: TGTGCCAGCAGTTTAATGGTAAACTATGGCTACACCTTC. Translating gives CASSLMVNYGYTF.

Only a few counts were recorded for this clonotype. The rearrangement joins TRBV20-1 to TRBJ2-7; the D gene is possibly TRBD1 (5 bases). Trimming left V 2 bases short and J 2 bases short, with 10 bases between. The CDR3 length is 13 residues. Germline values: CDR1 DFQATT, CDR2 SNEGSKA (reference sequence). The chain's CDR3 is CSARPPGTYEQYV. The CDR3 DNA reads TGCAGTGCTAGACCTCCAGGGACCTACGAGCAGTACGTC.

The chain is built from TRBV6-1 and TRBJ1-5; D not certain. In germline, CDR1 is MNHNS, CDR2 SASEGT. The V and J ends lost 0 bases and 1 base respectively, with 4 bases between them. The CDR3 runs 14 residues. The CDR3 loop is CASSEADSNQPQHF. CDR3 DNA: TGTGCCAGCAGTGAAGCGGACAGCAATCAGCCCCAGCATTTT.